Listed here are 27 T cell receptor beta chains from one sample, sequenced in a study of cytomegalovirus exposure and HLA in healthy donors. Vbeta (60) and Jbeta (13) primers were used in the PCR. Sequencing used immunoSEQ multiplex PCR; TCRdb keeps in-frame clones, though not all of them. The sample yields some 93,000 clones, nearly 80% seen once. The sample was PBMCs. The source is a woman in her thirties or forties in good health and CMV-seronegative.

V usage is TRBV28 and J usage is TRBJ2-3; TRBD1 aligns across 12 bases. This CDR3 comprises 14 residues. The V gene's germline CDR1 is MDHEN and CDR2 SYDVKM. Germline trimming cut 6 bases from V and 6 bases from J; bases unmatched to any gene: 4. CDR3 sequence (DNA): TGTGCCAGCAGCCGGGGACAGGGGGCGGATACGCAGTATTTT. Translated: CASSRGQGADTQYF.

The rearrangement joins TRBV11-2 to TRBJ2-3, with TRBD2 identical over 8 bases. J was trimmed by 4 bases and V by 5 bases; bases with no gene match: 11. This CDR3 is built from 16 residues. Germline V gene data show CDR1 as SGHAT and CDR2 as FQNNGV. The CDR3 nucleotides are TGTGCCAGCAGCCCGCGAGCGGGAGCAGTATCAGATACGCAGTATTTT. This codes for CASSPRAGAVSDTQYF. Together with reference TRBV11-2 and TRBJ2-3, the CDR3 gives the full variable domain: EAGVAQSPRYKIIEKRQSVAFWCNPISGHATLYWYQQILGQGPKLLIQFQNNGVVDDSQLPKDRFSAERLKGVDSTLKIQPAKLEDSAVYLCASSPRAGAVSDTQYFGPGTRLTVL.

The J gene is TRBJ2-1, the V gene TRBV5-1; 7 bases agree with TRBD2. Germline V gives CDR1 SGHRS, CDR2 YFSETQ. CDR3 length: 17 amino acids. The trim removed 0 bases at V and 2 bases at J, leaving 8 bases unmatched. CDR3 region: CASSLVSSGPPYNEQFF. The CDR3 bases are TGCGCCAGCAGCTTGGTGTCTAGCGGACCTCCCTACAATGAGCAGTTCTTC. Combining the CDR3 with reference TRBV5-1 and TRBJ2-1 gives the whole variable domain KAGVTQTPRYLIKTRGQQVTLSCSPISGHRSVSWYQQTPGQGLQFLFEYFSETQRNKGNFPGRFSGRQFSNSRSEMNVSTLELGDSALYLCASSLVSSGPPYNEQFFGPGTRLTVL.

The V and J genes are TRBV9 and TRBJ2-3; a possible D gene is TRBD2 (6 bases). Per the germline V gene, CDR1 is SGDLS and CDR2 is YYNGEE. The CDR3 is made up of 15 amino acids. Trimming took off 0 bases at V and 1 base at J, with 9 bases between the two ends. Here the CDR3 DNA reads TGTGCCAGCAGCGTAGAGGAGGGTCGCACAGATACGCAGTATTTT. Translation: CASSVEEGRTDTQYF.

The chain carries TRBV6-6 and TRBJ2-3; D is perhaps TRBD2 (6 bases). There are 12 residues in the CDR3. In germline, CDR1 is MNHNY, CDR2 SVGAGI (reference sequence). Trimming pared 8 bases from V and 4 bases from J, leaving 10 bases between. Here the CDR3 reads CASGGEADTQYF. In DNA form, the CDR3 reads TGTGCCAGCGGAGGGGAGGCAGATACGCAGTATTTT.

V usage is TRBV28 and J usage is TRBJ2-7; 9 bases fit TRBD2. Germline trimming cut 5 bases from V and 3 bases from J; bases unmatched to any gene: 8. CDR1 and CDR2 (germline): MDHEN, SYDVKM. The CDR3 runs 15 residues. CDR3: CASSPTLAGVYEQYF. In nucleotides, the CDR3 is TGTGCCAGCAGTCCAACCTTAGCGGGAGTCTACGAGCAGTACTTC.

This sequence joins TRBV10-3 and TRBJ2-7; 8 bases are shared with TRBD1. The V gene's germline CDR1 is ENHRY and CDR2 SYGVKD. This CDR3 contains 14 residues. Trimming took 2 bases from V and 4 from J; bases not matched to a gene: 4. This chain's CDR3 is CAISERTGLYEQYF. DNA for the CDR3: TGTGCCATCAGTGAGAGGACAGGGCTGTACGAGCAGTACTTC.

In its sample, this clone was seen a few times. The V and J genes are TRBV10-1 and TRBJ1-5; TRBD1 matches 8 bases. Germline V gene data show CDR1 as WNHNN and CDR2 as SYGVQD (reference sequence). CDR3 length: 18 amino acids. Losses at the gene ends were 2 bases for V and 0 bases for J; bases not matched to a gene: 9. The CDR3 protein is CASSERRQGTGSNQPQHF. In nucleotides, the CDR3 is TGCGCCAGCAGTGAGCGGAGACAGGGGACAGGTAGCAATCAGCCCCAGCATTTT.

The rearrangement joins TRBV5-1 to TRBJ2-1; 7 bases align to TRBD2. V gave up 0 bases and J gave up 6 bases; unmatched junction bases: 3. The CDR3 is 14 amino acids. CDR1 is SGHRS, CDR2 YFSETQ, per germline. The CDR3 is CASSLGLAANEQFF. CDR3 nucleotide sequence: TGCGCCAGCAGCTTGGGCCTAGCGGCCAATGAGCAGTTCTTC. Full variable domain (rest looked up from reference TRBV5-1 and TRBJ2-1): KAGVTQTPRYLIKTRGQQVTLSCSPISGHRSVSWYQQTPGQGLQFLFEYFSETQRNKGNFPGRFSGRQFSNSRSEMNVSTLELGDSALYLCASSLGLAANEQFFGPGTRLTVL.

J is TRBJ2-5 and V is TRBV19, with D unresolved. V lost 1 base and J lost 5, with 2 bases in between. The CDR3 sequence is 11 residues long. Looked up from germline, CDR1 is LNHDA and CDR2 is SQIVND (reference sequence). Here the CDR3 DNA reads TGTGCCAGTAGTATAGCTGAGACCCAGTACTTC. It codes for CASSIAETQYF. The full variable domain, with the rest looked up from reference TRBV19 and TRBJ2-5, is DGGITQSPKYLFRKEGQNVTLSCEQNLNHDAMYWYRQDPGQGLRLIYYSQIVNDFQKGDIAEGYSVSREKKESFPLTVTSAQKNPTAFYLCASSIAETQYFGPGTRLLVL.

DNA of the CDR3: TGTGCCAGCAGCATGTATGCGGGAGGAGGCGTGGAGACCCAGTACTTC. Translating it yields CASSMYAGGGVETQYF. J is TRBJ2-5 and V is TRBV5-6; 8 bases are a match to TRBD2. V lost 4 bases to trimming and J lost 5 bases; unmatched junction nucleotides: 13. Germline V CDR1 and CDR2: SGHDT, YYEEEE. This CDR3 contains 16 residues.

The V call is TRBV7-9, the J call TRBJ2-2; 10 bases align to TRBD2. Germline V CDR1 and CDR2: SEHNR, FQNEAQ (reference sequence). This CDR3 contains 16 residues. With V trimmed by 3 bases and J by 0 bases, 1 base remained unmatched. CDR3 in amino acids: CASSLSGRANTGELFF. Written as DNA, the CDR3 is TGTGCCAGCAGCTTGAGCGGGAGGGCGAACACCGGGGAGCTGTTTTTT.

The V and J genes are TRBV2 and TRBJ2-3; 7 bases fit TRBD2. The germline V gene encodes CDR1 SNHLY and CDR2 FYNNEI. The CDR3 length is 15 residues. With V trimmed by 8 bases and J by 4 bases, 12 bases remained unmatched. The CDR3, as DNA: TGTGCCAGCCCCAGGGAAGTGGGAGGGCCAGATACGCAGTATTTT. Protein product: CASPREVGGPDTQYF.

The J gene is TRBJ1-3, the V gene TRBV5-6; D gene ambiguous. Deletions cut 4 bases from V and 0 bases from J, with 11 bases between. Germline values: CDR1 SGHDT, CDR2 YYEEEE. CDR3 length: 15 amino acids. CDR3 region: CASSPTPYSGNTIYF. The CDR3 nucleotides are TGTGCCAGCAGCCCGACTCCGTACTCTGGAAACACCATATATTTT.

The gene calls are TRBV7-3 and TRBJ2-3, with 15 nucleotides matching TRBD2. V trimming: 5 bases; J trimming: 7 bases; junction bases outside the gene matches: 4. CDR1 and CDR2 from the germline V gene are SGHTA and FQGTGA. This CDR3 comprises 15 residues. As DNA, the CDR3 is TGTGCCAGCAGCCCCGGACTAGCGGGAGGGCATACGCAGTATTTT. Translating gives CASSPGLAGGHTQYF.

The chain recombines TRBV27 with TRBJ2-5; possible D gene TRBD2, 5 bases. The CDR3 sequence is 14 residues long. Germline-derived CDR1 and CDR2 are MNHEY and SMNVEV (reference sequence). V lost 8 bases to trimming and J lost 6 bases, with 19 bases between them. The CDR3 protein is CASSSPPGIQTQYF. The CDR3 DNA sequence: TGTGCCAGCTCCTCTCCCCCGGGGATACAGACCCAGTACTTC.

The rearrangement links TRBV6-5 to TRBJ2-7, with D possibly being TRBD2 (5 bases). The CDR3 has 15 amino acids. V shed 8 bases and J shed 6 bases, with 23 bases lying between them. Germline V gene sequence: CDR1 MNHEY, CDR2 SVGAGI. CDR3 bases: TGTGCCAGCCAAGCCGGAGCTTCACGGGGTTCCGAGCAGTACTTC. Translated: CASQAGASRGSEQYF.

V and J are TRBV27 and TRBJ1-3; D unresolved. Trimming left V 5 bases short and J 11 bases short, with 25 bases between. This CDR3 has 16 amino acids. The V gene's germline CDR1 is MNHEY and CDR2 SMNVEV (reference sequence). CDR3 sequence: CASSPSGRLRSRAIYF. The CDR3 DNA reads TGTGCCAGCAGTCCATCCGGGAGGTTAAGAAGTCGGGCCATATATTTT.

The chain couples TRBV5-4 to TRBJ2-3; 11 bases agree with TRBD2. Trimming removed 3 bases from V and 2 bases from J; junction bases left unmatched: 8. The CDR3 runs to 17 residues. The V gene's germline CDR1 is SGHNT and CDR2 YYREEE (reference sequence). This CDR3 is CASSWLAGGGSTDTQYF. The DNA of the CDR3 is TGTGCCAGCAGCTGGCTAGCGGGAGGTGGTTCCACAGATACGCAGTATTTT.

This rearrangement joins TRBV6-6 to TRBJ1-6; D is perhaps TRBD1 (5 bases). Germline CDR1 and CDR2: MNHNY and SVGAGI (reference sequence). Trimming cost V 2 bases and J 7 bases, with 15 bases left between them. The CDR3 runs to 16 residues. The CDR3 bases are TGTGCCAGCAGTTACACCCTAGGGGTTAACAATTCACCCCTCCACTTT. Translating it yields CASSYTLGVNNSPLHF.

The gene calls are TRBV6-5 and TRBJ1-3, with unresolved D. Germline values: CDR1 MNHEY, CDR2 SVGAGI. Trimming left V 2 bases short and J 3 bases short, with 14 bases between. The CDR3 extends over 16 amino acids. CDR3 sequence (DNA): TGTGCCAGCAGTTACGACGCGAGGACTTTTGGAAACACCATATATTTT. Encoded protein: CASSYDARTFGNTIYF.

The chain links TRBV11-2 to TRBJ2-3, with D tentatively TRBD1 (6 bases). Germline CDR1 and CDR2: SGHAT and FQNNGV. The CDR3 is 17 residues long. The V and J ends lost 5 bases and 2 bases respectively, with 20 bases between them. This CDR3 reads CASSLSAGTTNTDTQYF. CDR3 DNA: TGTGCCAGCAGCCTCAGCGCCGGGACAACTAACACAGATACGCAGTATTTT.

This sequence joins TRBV11-3 and TRBJ2-1; TRBD2 aligns across 14 bases. The CDR3 length is 16 residues. V lost 3 bases, J lost 9 bases, and 7 bases stayed unmatched. Germline CDR1 reads SGHNT; CDR2 reads YENEEA. CDR3 in amino acids: CASSFRLAGGPTEQFF. Here the CDR3 DNA reads TGTGCCAGCAGCTTTCGACTAGCGGGAGGGCCGACTGAGCAGTTCTTC.

The rearrangement joins TRBV30 to TRBJ1-5; D may be TRBD1 (5 bases). The CDR3 covers 14 residues. Germline loops: CDR1 GTSNPN, CDR2 SVGIG (reference sequence). Trimming shortened V by 2 bases and J by 6 bases, and 14 bases separated the two germline ends. The CDR3 reads CAWSRGGEGQPQHF. CDR3 nucleotides: TGTGCCTGGAGTCGGGGGGGGGAGGGTCAGCCCCAGCATTTT.

This clone was seen a handful of times. The chain recombines TRBV28 with TRBJ2-1; perhaps TRBD2 as D (5 bases). CDR3 length: 12 amino acids. The germline CDR1 and CDR2 sequences are MDHEN and SYDVKM. V gave up 9 bases and J gave up 4 bases, with 10 bases separating them. CDR3: CASERRYNEQFF. CDR3 coding DNA: TGTGCCAGTGAAAGGAGGTACAATGAGCAGTTCTTC. Drawing the rest from reference TRBV28 and TRBJ2-1, the complete variable domain is DVKVTQSSRYLVKRTGEKVFLECVQDMDHENMFWYRQDPGLGLRLIYFSYDVKMKEKGDIPEGYSVSREKKERFSLILESASTNQTSMYLCASERRYNEQFFGPGTRLTVL.

The genes are TRBV2 and TRBJ2-5; TRBD1 is a possible D gene (5 bases). This CDR3 has 12 residues. Trimming removed 8 bases from V and 2 bases from J, with 9 bases in between. In germline, CDR1 is SNHLY, CDR2 FYNNEI. The CDR3: CASGQRQETQYF. In nucleotides, the CDR3 is TGTGCCAGCGGACAAAGACAAGAGACCCAGTACTTC. Full variable domain (missing parts from reference TRBV2 and TRBJ2-5): EPEVTQTPSHQVTQMGQEVILRCVPISNHLYFYWYRQILGQKVEFLVSFYNNEISEKSEIFDDQFSVERPDGSNFTLKIRSTKLEDSAMYFCASGQRQETQYFGPGTRLLVL.

CDR3 protein: CASSPTRREPRNEQFF. The CDR3, as DNA: TGTGCCAGCAGCCCCACGCGGCGGGAGCCCCGCAATGAGCAGTTCTTC. The J gene is TRBJ2-1, the V gene TRBV4-2, with 7 nucleotides matching TRBD2. The trim removed 4 bases at V and 6 bases at J, leaving 12 bases unmatched. The CDR3 has 16 residues. Germline V CDR1 and CDR2: LGHNA, YNFKEQ.